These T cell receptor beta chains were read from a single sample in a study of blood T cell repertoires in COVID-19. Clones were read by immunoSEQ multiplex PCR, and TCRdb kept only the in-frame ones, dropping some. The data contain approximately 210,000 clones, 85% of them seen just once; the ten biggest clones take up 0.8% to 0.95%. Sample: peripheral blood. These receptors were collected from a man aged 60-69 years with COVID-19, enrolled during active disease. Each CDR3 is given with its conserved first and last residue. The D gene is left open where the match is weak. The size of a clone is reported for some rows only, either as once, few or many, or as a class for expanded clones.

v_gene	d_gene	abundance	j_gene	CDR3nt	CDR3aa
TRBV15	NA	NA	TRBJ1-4	TGTGCCACCTCTCATTGGCGGGAAACCAATGAAAAACTGTTTTTT	CATSHWRETNEKLFF
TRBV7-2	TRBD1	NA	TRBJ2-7	TGTGCCAGCAGCTTGCGAAGGAAAAGACAGGGAGCCTTCCAATTTGAGCAGTACTTC	CASSLRRKRQGAFQFEQYF
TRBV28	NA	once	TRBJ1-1	TGTGCCAGCAGTTTAGTTTCCCTATCCGGGCCCTGGGGGCCTGAAGCTTTCTTT	CASSLVSLSGPWGPEAFF
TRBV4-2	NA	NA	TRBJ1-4	TGTGCCAGCAGCCAAGGGCACCTTAATAATGAAAAACTGTTTTTT	CASSQGHLNNEKLFF
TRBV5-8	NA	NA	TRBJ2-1	TGTGCCAGCAGCCCGCTGAGGCGGTCCTACAATGAGCAGTTCTTC	CASSPLRRSYNEQFF
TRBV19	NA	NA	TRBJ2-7	TGTGCCAGTAGTGACGACAGGTCCTACGAGCAGTACTTC	CASSDDRSYEQYF
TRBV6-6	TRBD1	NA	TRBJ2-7	TGTGCCAGCAGTTACTCGATCTTCCAGGGGGCGCGGGAGCAGTACTTC	CASSYSIFQGAREQYF
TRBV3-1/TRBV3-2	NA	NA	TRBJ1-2	TGTGCCAGCAGCCAATTGACAGGTGGCTACACCTTC	CASSQLTGGYTF
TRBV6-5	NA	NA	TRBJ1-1	TGTGCCAGCAGTTCCCCCGGCGGGGGCCAAGCTTTCTTT	CASSSPGGGQAFF
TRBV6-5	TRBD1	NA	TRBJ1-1	TGTGCCAGCAGCACCGGACAGGGGCTGATTTTGGCTTTCTTT	CASSTGQGLILAFF
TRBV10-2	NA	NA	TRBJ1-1	TGCGCCAGCAGGGGGCTGAACACTGAAGCTTTCTTT	CASRGLNTEAFF
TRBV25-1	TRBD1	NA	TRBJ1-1	TGTGCCAGCAGTTCCTACAGGGGCAACACTGAAGCTTTCTTT	CASSSYRGNTEAFF
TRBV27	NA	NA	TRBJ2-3	TGTGCCAGCAGTTCCTCCGGGACATCCTGGGGTACGCAGTATTTT	CASSSSGTSWGTQYF
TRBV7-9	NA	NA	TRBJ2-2	TGTGCCAGCAGCTTAGTGGGGCCCCGGGAGCTGTTTTTT	CASSLVGPRELFF
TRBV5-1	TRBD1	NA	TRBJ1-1	TGCGCCAGCAGCCTAGACAGGGCCACTGAAGCTTTCTTT	CASSLDRATEAFF
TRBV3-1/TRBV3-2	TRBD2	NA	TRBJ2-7	TGTGCCAGCAGCCAAGGACTAGCGGGAGAGTACGAGCAGTACTTC	CASSQGLAGEYEQYF
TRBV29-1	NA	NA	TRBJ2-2	TGCACCCTCAACGGGGACACCGGGGAGCTGTTTTTT	CTLNGDTGELFF
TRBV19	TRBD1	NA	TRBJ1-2	TGTGCCAGTAGTAAGGGGACAGGGGGCTATGGCTACACCTTC	CASSKGTGGYGYTF
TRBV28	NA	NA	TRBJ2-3	TGTGCCAGCATCTTAAGGGGACTGGGTACTAGCACAGATACGCAGTATTTT	CASILRGLGTSTDTQYF
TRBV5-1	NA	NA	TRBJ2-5	TGCGCCAGCAGCTTGTTACAACCCTCCCTCCAAGAGACCCAGTACTTC	CASSLLQPSLQETQYF
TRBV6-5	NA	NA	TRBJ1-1	TGTGCCAGCAGTTACTCGGGGAGGCTGAACACTGAAGCTTTCTTT	CASSYSGRLNTEAFF
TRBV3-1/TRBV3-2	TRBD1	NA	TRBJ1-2	TGTGCCAGCAGACGCACAGGACAGGGGGCTAGAGACTATGGCTACACCTTC	CASRRTGQGARDYGYTF
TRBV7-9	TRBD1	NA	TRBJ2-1	TGTGCCAGCAGACAAAGCAGGGCGGCAGGGGGATGGAATGAGCAGTTCTTC	CASRQSRAAGGWNEQFF
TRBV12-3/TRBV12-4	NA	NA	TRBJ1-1	TGTGCCAGCTCCCGAGGGAGGGGTGAAGCTTTCTTT	CASSRGRGEAFF
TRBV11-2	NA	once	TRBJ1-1	TGTGCCAGCAGCTTAGTCGGGTTAAACACTGAAGCTTTCTTT	CASSLVGLNTEAFF
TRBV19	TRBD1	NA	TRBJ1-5	TGTGCCAGTAGTATAGTGAAGGGGGCTGGTAGCAATCAGCCCCAGCATTTT	CASSIVKGAGSNQPQHF
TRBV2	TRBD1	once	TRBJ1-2	TGTGCCAGCAGTTCACAGGGGGCGCGCTATGGCTACACCTTC	CASSSQGARYGYTF
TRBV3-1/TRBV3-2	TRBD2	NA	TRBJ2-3	TGTGCCAGCAGCCGGACTAGCGGGAGAGTTGATACGCAGTATTTT	CASSRTSGRVDTQYF
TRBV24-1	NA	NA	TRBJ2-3	TGTGCCACCAGTGATGGTGGGGGCTCGGATACGCAGTATTTT	CATSDGGGSDTQYF
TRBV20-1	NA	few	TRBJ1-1	TGCAGTGCTAGTGTCGGGGGGCGAACTGAAGCTTTCTTT	CSASVGGRTEAFF
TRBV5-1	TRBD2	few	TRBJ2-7	TGCGCCAGCAGCAATAGCGGGGCGGAGTACGAGCAGTACTTC	CASSNSGAEYEQYF
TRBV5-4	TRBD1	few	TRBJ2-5	TGTGCCAGCAGCTTCGGGACAGGGCTACAGGAGACCCAGTACTTC	CASSFGTGLQETQYF
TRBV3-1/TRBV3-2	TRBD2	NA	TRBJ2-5	TGTGCCAGCAGCCAAGGACCGGGACTAGCGGGAGAAACCCAGTACTTC	CASSQGPGLAGETQYF
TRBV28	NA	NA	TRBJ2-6	TGTGCCAGCAGTTTAGAGGGAACTGGGGCCAACGTCCTGACTTTC	CASSLEGTGANVLTF